The 18 T cell receptor beta chains below come from one sample, sequenced in a study of blood T cell repertoires in COVID-19. The method was immunoSEQ multiplex PCR; TCRdb's version includes in-frame clones alone and lacks a portion of them. Of 100,000 to 150,000 clones listed, approximately 88% were seen once; the top ten hold about 1.5%. Sample: peripheral blood. The receptors were sampled from a man in his sixties with acute or convalescent COVID-19.

The chain employs TRBV13 and TRBJ2-7, with TRBD1 matching 7 bases. The CDR3 covers 14 residues. The germline CDR1 and CDR2 sequences are PRHDT and FYEKMQ (reference sequence). Trimming at V came to 2 bases and at J to 6 bases, leaving 7 bases not matched to a gene. The CDR3, as DNA: TGTGCCAGCAGCTTAAAGACAGGGAGAGGCGAGCAGTACTTC. This sequence encodes CASSLKTGRGEQYF.

This clone was seen only once. V is TRBV2 and J is TRBJ1-4, with TRBD1 identical over 8 bases. V was clipped by 6 bases and J by 4 bases; unmatched bases: 4. In germline, CDR1 is SNHLY, CDR2 FYNNEI. This CDR3 is built from 14 residues. CDR3 sequence reads: CASRGTGRNEKLFF. CDR3 in DNA: TGTGCCAGCAGGGGGACAGGACGTAATGAAAAACTGTTTTTT.

This chain joins TRBV4-2 and TRBJ1-5, with D maybe TRBD1 (6 bases). Germline assignment: CDR1 LGHNA and CDR2 YNFKEQ. V lost 4 bases to trimming and J lost 12 bases, with 19 bases between them. The CDR3 covers 14 residues. The chain's CDR3 is CASSPTGPVGVQHF. Written as DNA, the CDR3 is TGTGCCAGCAGCCCGACAGGCCCTGTTGGGGTCCAGCATTTT.

The CDR3 loop reads CASSRGQANQPQHF. DNA for the CDR3: TGTGCCAGCAGTCGTGGACAGGCTAATCAGCCCCAGCATTTT. V gene TRBV6-6 combines with J gene TRBJ1-5, with 7 bases identical to TRBD1. Germline CDR1 is MNHNY and CDR2 is SVGAGI (reference sequence). V dropped 5 bases and J dropped 4; count of bases not matched to a gene: 5. This CDR3 has 14 amino acids.

This sequence joins TRBV11-2 and TRBJ2-1; the match to TRBD1 covers 7 bases. This CDR3 spans 15 amino acids. In germline, CDR1 is SGHAT, CDR2 FQNNGV. Losses at the gene ends were 3 bases for V and 3 bases for J; bases not matched to a gene: 5. The CDR3, as DNA: TGTGCCAGCAGCTTCAACAGGGGTGGCTACAATGAGCAGTTCTTC. Protein sequence: CASSFNRGGYNEQFF.

The genes are TRBV19 and TRBJ2-1; 14 bases are shared with TRBD2. V shed 2 bases, J shed 9 bases, and the junction held 9 bases outside the gene matches. Germline CDR1 and CDR2: LNHDA and SQIVND (reference sequence). The CDR3 is 17 residues long. In nucleotides, the CDR3 is TGTGCCAGTAGTATACCCGGGACTAGCGGGAGTGACAGTGAGCAGTTCTTC. This codes for CASSIPGTSGSDSEQFF. Using reference TRBV19 and TRBJ2-1 for the parts outside the CDR3, the full variable domain is DGGITQSPKYLFRKEGQNVTLSCEQNLNHDAMYWYRQDPGQGLRLIYYSQIVNDFQKGDIAEGYSVSREKKESFPLTVTSAQKNPTAFYLCASSIPGTSGSDSEQFFGPGTRLTVL.

This clone has more than one count but fewer than ten. This chain uses TRBV4-1 with TRBJ2-3, with 10 nucleotides matching TRBD2. The germline V gene encodes CDR1 MGHRA and CDR2 YSYEKL. The CDR3 covers 16 residues. J was trimmed by 5 bases and V by 0 bases; bases with no gene match: 5. The CDR3 reads CASSQDRGLAVDTQYF. CDR3 nucleotides: TGCGCCAGCAGCCAAGATCGAGGACTAGCGGTAGATACGCAGTATTTT.

The sample holds one count of this clone. The V and J genes are TRBV5-1 and TRBJ2-5, with 7 bases lining up with TRBD2. After removal of 3 bases from V and 4 bases from J, the junction contained 12 bases not matched to a gene. The CDR3 is made up of 16 amino acids. Germline CDR1 reads SGHRS; CDR2 reads YFSETQ. As DNA, the CDR3 is TGCGCCAGCAGCTACCTACTGGGCGGGGGAAGAGAGACCCAGTACTTC. Protein product: CASSYLLGGGRETQYF.

The J gene is TRBJ1-1, the V gene TRBV29-1; perhaps TRBD1 as D (5 bases). V was clipped by 7 bases and J by 7 bases, with 10 bases between them. Germline CDR1 is SQVTM and CDR2 is ANQGSEA. The CDR3 extends over 10 amino acids. The CDR3 here is CSGADSEAFF. The CDR3 region has the DNA TGCAGCGGGGCCGACAGTGAAGCTTTCTTT. Filled out from reference TRBV29-1 and TRBJ1-1, the complete variable domain reads SAVISQKPSRDICQRGTSLTIQCQVDSQVTMMFWYRQQPGQSLTLIATANQGSEATYESGFVIDKFPISRPNLTFSTLTVSNMSPEDSSIYLCSGADSEAFFGQGTRLTVV.

The sample holds one count of this clone. This chain uses TRBV3-1 (or the pseudogene TRBV3-2) with TRBJ1-3; tentatively, D is TRBD1 (6 bases). CDR1 LGHDT and CDR2 YNNKEL come from the germline V gene (reference sequence). V shed 4 bases and J shed 0 bases, with 13 bases lying between them. This CDR3 contains 16 residues. The CDR3 spells CASSPTTGNSGNTIYF. The DNA of the CDR3 is TGTGCCAGCAGCCCTACGACAGGAAACTCTGGAAACACCATATATTTT.

This clone came up a few times. The rearrangement joins TRBV29-1 to TRBJ2-7; D may be TRBD1 (5 bases). V was pared by 0 bases and J by 6 bases, with 12 bases between. CDR3 size: 13 residues. Germline V lookup: CDR1 SQVTM, CDR2 ANQGSEA. Here the CDR3 reads CSVEERTGAEQYF. The CDR3 nucleotides read TGCAGCGTTGAAGAAAGAACAGGCGCCGAGCAGTACTTC.

The chain carries TRBV5-3 and TRBJ1-4; a possible D gene is TRBD1 (6 bases). TRBV5-3 is an open reading frame, and its role is uncertain. This CDR3 contains 14 residues. With 0 bases removed from V and 9 bases from J, the gap between germline ends came to 12 bases. The CDR3 sequence is CARSLGRGRKKLFF. The CDR3 DNA reads TGTGCCAGAAGCTTGGGCAGGGGACGGAAAAAACTGTTTTTT.

V gene TRBV27 combines with J gene TRBJ2-3; 13 positions agree with TRBD2. Germline loops: CDR1 MNHEY, CDR2 SMNVEV (reference sequence). The V gene end was trimmed by 5 bases and the J gene end by 5 bases; junction bases not matched to a gene: 13. There are 18 residues in the CDR3. CDR3 in amino acids: CASSLLSGTSGAGDTQYF. CDR3 DNA sequence: TGTGCCAGCAGTCTCCTCTCAGGGACTAGCGGGGCGGGAGATACGCAGTATTTT.

The rearrangement uses TRBV9 and TRBJ1-1; D remains unclear. Germline CDR1 reads SGDLS; CDR2 reads YYNGEE. The CDR3 consists of 13 residues. V lost 0 bases to trimming and J lost 3 bases, with 6 bases between them. The CDR3 protein is CASSVVLDTEAFF. CDR3 bases: TGTGCCAGCAGCGTAGTCTTAGACACTGAAGCTTTCTTT.

The genes are TRBV6-2 or TRBV6-3 and TRBJ2-7; 8 bases are a match to TRBD2. The V and J ends lost 0 bases and 5 bases, in that order; junction bases with no gene match: 3. The CDR3 runs 14 residues. Germline CDR1 reads MNHEY; CDR2 reads SVGEGT. The CDR3 loop is CASSYSMREDEQYF. For the CDR3, the DNA is TGTGCCAGCAGTTACTCGATGCGGGAGGACGAGCAGTACTTC.

The rearrangement joins TRBV27 to TRBJ2-7; D possibly corresponds to TRBD1 (6 bases). V was clipped by 3 bases and J by 1 base, with 13 bases between them. In germline, CDR1 is MNHEY, CDR2 SMNVEV (reference sequence). The CDR3 consists of 15 residues. The CDR3 spells CASSLGASSSYEQYF. CDR3 sequence (DNA): TGTGCCAGCAGTTTGGGGGCTAGCAGTTCCTACGAGCAGTACTTC.

This clone was observed once. This chain connects TRBV2 to TRBJ2-7, with D unresolved. CDR1 and CDR2 (germline): SNHLY, FYNNEI. Trimming left V 6 bases short and J 6 bases short, with 9 bases between. The CDR3 consists of 11 residues. In DNA, the CDR3 is TGTGCCAGCAGCCTCGGCGGCGAGCAGTACTTC. This translates into CASSLGGEQYF. Variable domain in full (rest from reference TRBV2 and TRBJ2-7): EPEVTQTPSHQVTQMGQEVILRCVPISNHLYFYWYRQILGQKVEFLVSFYNNEISEKSEIFDDQFSVERPDGSNFTLKIRSTKLEDSAMYFCASSLGGEQYFGPGTRLTVT.

This chain joins TRBV29-1 and TRBJ1-3; D uncertain. V lost 4 bases and J lost 3, with 10 bases in between. From germline, CDR1 is SQVTM and CDR2 ANQGSEA. The CDR3 runs to 13 residues. As DNA, the CDR3 is TGCAGCGTTGCTATGATATTTGGAAACACCATATATTTT. Protein product: CSVAMIFGNTIYF.